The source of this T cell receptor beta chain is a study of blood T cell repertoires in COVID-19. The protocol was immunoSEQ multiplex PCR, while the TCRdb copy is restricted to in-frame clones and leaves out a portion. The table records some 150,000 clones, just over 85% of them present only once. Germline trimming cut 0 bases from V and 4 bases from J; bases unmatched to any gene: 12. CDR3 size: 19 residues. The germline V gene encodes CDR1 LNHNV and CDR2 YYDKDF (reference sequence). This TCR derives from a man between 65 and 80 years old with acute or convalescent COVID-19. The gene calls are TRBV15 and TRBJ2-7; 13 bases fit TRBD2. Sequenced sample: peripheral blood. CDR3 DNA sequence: TGTGCCACCAGCAGAGATCCTCGACTAGCGGGAGGCTCCGTATACGAGCAGTACTTC. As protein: CATSRDPRLAGGSVYEQYF.